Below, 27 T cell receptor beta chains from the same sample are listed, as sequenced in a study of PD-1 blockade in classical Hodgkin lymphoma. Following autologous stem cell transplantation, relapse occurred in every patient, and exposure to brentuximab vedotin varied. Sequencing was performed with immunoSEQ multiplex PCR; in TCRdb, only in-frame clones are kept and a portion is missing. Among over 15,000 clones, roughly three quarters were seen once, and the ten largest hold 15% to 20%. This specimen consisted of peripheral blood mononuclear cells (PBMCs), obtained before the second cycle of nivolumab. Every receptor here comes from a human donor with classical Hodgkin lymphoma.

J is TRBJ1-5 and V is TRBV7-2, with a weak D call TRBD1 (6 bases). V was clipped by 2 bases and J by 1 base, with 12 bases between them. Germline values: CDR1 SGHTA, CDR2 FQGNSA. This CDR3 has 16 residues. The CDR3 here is CASSLRGRESNQPQHF. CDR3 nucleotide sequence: TGTGCCAGCAGCTTACGGGGGCGAGAAAGCAATCAGCCCCAGCATTTT.

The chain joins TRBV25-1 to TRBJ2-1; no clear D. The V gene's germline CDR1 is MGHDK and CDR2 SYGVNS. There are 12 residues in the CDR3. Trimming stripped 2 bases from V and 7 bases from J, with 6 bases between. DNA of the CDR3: TGTGCCAGCAGTGAAGCCCGTAATGAGCAGTTCTTC. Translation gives CASSEARNEQFF.

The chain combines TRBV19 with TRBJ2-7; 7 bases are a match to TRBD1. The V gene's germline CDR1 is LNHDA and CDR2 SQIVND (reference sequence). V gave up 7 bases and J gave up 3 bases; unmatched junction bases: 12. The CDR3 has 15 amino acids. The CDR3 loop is CASTYRQGTIYEQYF. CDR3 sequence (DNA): TGTGCCAGTACCTACAGACAGGGAACCATCTACGAGCAGTACTTC.

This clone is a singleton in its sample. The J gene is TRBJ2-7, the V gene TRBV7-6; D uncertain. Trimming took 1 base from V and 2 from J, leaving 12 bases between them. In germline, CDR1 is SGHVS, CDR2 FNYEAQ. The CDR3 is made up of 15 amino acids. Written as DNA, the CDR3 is TGTGCCAGCAGCTTAGGTTCGGCTCAGACCTACGAGCAGTACTTC. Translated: CASSLGSAQTYEQYF.

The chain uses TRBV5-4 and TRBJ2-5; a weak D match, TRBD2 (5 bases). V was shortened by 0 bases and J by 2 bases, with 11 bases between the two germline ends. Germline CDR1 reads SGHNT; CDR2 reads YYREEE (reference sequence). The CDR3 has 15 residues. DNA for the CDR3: TGTGCCAGCAGCTTGGCATTGGCGGGTCAAGAGACCCAGTACTTC. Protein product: CASSLALAGQETQYF. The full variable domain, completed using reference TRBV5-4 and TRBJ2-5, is ETGVTQSPTHLIKTRGQQVTLRCSSQSGHNTVSWYQQALGQGPQFIFQYYREEENGRGNFPPRFSGLQFPNYSSELNVNALELDDSALYLCASSLALAGQETQYFGPGTRLLVL.

CDR3 sequence (DNA): TGTGCCAGCTCAGGGACGGGCCAAGGAGCTTTCTTT. Its protein is CASSGTGQGAFF. The V and J genes are TRBV18 and TRBJ1-1, with D perhaps matching TRBD1 (5 bases). The CDR3 covers 12 residues. The germline V gene has CDR1 KGHSH and CDR2 LQKENI. The V and J ends lost 5 bases and 10 bases respectively, with 14 bases between them.

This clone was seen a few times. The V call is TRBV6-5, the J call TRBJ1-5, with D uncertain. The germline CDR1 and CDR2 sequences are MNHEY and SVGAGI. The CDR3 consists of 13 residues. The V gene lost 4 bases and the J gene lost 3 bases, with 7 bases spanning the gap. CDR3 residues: CASSSTPNQPQHF. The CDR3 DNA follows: TGTGCCAGCAGTTCTACACCCAATCAGCCCCAGCATTTT.

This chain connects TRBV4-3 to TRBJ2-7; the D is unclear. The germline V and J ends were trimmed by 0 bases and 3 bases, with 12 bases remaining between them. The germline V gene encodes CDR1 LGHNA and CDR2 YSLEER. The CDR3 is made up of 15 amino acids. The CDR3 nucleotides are TGCGCCAGCAGCCAAGACATTGCGAGTCTCTACGAGCAGTACTTC. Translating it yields CASSQDIASLYEQYF.

The CDR3 DNA reads as TGTGCCAGCGGCGAACAGGGGCCCTCCTACGAGCAGTACTTC. It encodes CASGEQGPSYEQYF. The chain uses TRBV28 and TRBJ2-7, with 7 nucleotides matching TRBD1. V lost 8 bases, J lost 0 bases, and 7 bases stayed unmatched. The CDR3 runs to 14 residues. Germline CDR1 MDHEN, CDR2 SYDVKM.

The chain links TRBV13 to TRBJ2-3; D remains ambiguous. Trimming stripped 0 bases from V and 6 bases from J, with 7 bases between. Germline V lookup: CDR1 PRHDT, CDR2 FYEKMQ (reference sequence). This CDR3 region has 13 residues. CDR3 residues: CASSLGPADTQYF. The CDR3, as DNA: TGTGCCAGCAGCTTAGGACCCGCCGATACGCAGTATTTT.

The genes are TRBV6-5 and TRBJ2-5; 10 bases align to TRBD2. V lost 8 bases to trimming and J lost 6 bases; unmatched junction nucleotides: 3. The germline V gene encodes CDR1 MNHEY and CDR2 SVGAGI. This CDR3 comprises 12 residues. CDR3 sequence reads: CASSSGGKTQYF. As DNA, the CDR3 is TGTGCCAGCTCTAGCGGGGGTAAGACCCAGTACTTC.

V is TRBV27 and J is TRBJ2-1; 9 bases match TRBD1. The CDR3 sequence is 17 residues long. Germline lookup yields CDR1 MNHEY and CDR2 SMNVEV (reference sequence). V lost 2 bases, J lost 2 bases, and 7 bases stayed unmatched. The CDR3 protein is CASSLQDRGRPYNEQFF. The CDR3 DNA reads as TGTGCCAGCAGTTTACAGGACAGGGGTCGCCCCTACAATGAGCAGTTCTTC.

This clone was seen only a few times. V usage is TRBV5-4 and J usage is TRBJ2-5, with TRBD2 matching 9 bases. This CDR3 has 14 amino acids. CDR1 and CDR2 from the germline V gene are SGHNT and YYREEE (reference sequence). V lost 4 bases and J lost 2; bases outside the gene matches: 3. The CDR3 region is CASSPGLAQETQYF. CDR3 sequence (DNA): TGTGCCAGCAGCCCAGGACTAGCGCAAGAGACCCAGTACTTC.

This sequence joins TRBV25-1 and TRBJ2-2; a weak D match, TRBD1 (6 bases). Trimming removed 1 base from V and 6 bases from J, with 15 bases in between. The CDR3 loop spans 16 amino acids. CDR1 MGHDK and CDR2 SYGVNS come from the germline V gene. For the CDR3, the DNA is TGTGCCAGCAGTGAATCCATGCAGGGGACGGCCGGGGAGCTGTTTTTT. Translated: CASSESMQGTAGELFF.

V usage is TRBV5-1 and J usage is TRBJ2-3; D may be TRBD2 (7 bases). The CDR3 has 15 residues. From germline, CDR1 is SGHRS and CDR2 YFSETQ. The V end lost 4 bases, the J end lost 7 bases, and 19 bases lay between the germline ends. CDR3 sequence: CASSEIQAGANTQYF. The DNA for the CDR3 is TGCGCCAGCAGCGAAATCCAGGCGGGGGCGAATACGCAGTATTTT.

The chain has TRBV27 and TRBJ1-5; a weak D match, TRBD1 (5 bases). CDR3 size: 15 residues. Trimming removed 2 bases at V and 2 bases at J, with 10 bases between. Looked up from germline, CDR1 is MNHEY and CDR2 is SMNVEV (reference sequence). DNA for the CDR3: TGTGCCAGCAGTTTACAGGGTTTCGGCAATCAGCCCCAGCATTTT. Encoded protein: CASSLQGFGNQPQHF.

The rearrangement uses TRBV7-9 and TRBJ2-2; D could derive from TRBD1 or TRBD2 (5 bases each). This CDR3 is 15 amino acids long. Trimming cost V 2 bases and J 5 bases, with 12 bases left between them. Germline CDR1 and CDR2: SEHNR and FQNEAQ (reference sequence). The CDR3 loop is CASSLLGVGTGELFF. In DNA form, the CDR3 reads TGTGCCAGCAGCTTACTGGGGGTTGGAACCGGGGAGCTGTTTTTT.

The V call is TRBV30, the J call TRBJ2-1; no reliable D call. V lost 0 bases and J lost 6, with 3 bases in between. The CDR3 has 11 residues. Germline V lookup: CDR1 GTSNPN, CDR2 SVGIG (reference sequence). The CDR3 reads CAWSVANEQFF. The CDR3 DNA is TGTGCCTGGAGTGTAGCCAATGAGCAGTTCTTC.

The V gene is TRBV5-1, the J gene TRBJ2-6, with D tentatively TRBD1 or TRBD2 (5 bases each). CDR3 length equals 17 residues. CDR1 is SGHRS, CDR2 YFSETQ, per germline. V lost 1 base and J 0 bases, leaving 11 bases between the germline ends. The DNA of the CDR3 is TGCGCCAGCAGCTTGAACGGGGCCGACTCTGGGGCCAACGTCCTGACTTTC. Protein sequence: CASSLNGADSGANVLTF.

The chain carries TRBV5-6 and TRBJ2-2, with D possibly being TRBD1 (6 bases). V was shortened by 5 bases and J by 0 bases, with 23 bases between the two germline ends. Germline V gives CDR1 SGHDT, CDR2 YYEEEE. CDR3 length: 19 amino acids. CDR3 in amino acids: CASRRTALQGPANTGELFF. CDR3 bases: TGTGCCAGCAGGCGGACCGCCCTACAGGGTCCCGCGAACACCGGGGAGCTGTTTTTT.

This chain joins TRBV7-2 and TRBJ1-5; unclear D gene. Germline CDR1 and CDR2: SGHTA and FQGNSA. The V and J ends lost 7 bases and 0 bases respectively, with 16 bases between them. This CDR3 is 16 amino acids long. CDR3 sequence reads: CASNAGPAYSNQPQHF. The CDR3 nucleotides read TGTGCCAGCAACGCCGGGCCAGCCTATAGCAATCAGCCCCAGCATTTT.

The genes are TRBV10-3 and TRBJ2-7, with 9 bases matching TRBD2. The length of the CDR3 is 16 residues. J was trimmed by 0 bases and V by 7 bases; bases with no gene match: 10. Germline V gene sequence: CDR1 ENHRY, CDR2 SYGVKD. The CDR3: CAINNALAGSSYEQYF. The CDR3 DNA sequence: TGTGCCATCAATAACGCGCTAGCGGGGAGCTCCTACGAGCAGTACTTC.

The CDR3 is CASTYGAGPNTGELFF. The DNA of the CDR3 is TGTGCCAGCACCTACGGGGCGGGGCCGAACACCGGGGAGCTGTTTTTT. The chain uses TRBV9 and TRBJ2-2; possibly TRBD2 for D (6 bases). CDR3 length: 16 residues. Germline V gene sequence: CDR1 SGDLS, CDR2 YYNGEE. Trimming took off 6 bases at V and 0 bases at J, with 15 bases between the two ends.

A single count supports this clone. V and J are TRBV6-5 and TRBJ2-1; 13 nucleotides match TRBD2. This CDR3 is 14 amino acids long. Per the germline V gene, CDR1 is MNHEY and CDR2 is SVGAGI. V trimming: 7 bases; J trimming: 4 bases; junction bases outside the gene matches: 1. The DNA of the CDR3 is TGTGCCAGCACGGGACTAGCGGGGTACAATGAGCAGTTCTTC. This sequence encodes CASTGLAGYNEQFF.

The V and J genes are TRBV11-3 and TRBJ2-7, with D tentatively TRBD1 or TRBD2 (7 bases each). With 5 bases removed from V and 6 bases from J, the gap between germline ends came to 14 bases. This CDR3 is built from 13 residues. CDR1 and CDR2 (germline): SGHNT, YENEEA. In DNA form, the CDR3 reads TGTGCCAGCAGCCCAGGGGGAGGGGGCGAGCAGTACTTC. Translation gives CASSPGGGGEQYF.

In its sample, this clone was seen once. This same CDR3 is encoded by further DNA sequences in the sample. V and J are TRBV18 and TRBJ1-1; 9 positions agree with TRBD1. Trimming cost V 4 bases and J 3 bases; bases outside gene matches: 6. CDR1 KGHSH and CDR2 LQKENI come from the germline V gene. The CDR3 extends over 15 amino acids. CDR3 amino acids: CASSLRGQGDTEAFF. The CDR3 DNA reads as TGTGCCAGCTCACTCCGGGGACAGGGCGACACTGAAGCTTTCTTT. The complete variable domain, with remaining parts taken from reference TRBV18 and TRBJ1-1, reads NAGVMQNPRHLVRRRGQEARLRCSPMKGHSHVYWYRQLPEEGLKFMVYLQKENIIDESGMPKERFSAEFPKEGPSILRIQQVVRGDSAAYFCASSLRGQGDTEAFFGQGTRLTVV.

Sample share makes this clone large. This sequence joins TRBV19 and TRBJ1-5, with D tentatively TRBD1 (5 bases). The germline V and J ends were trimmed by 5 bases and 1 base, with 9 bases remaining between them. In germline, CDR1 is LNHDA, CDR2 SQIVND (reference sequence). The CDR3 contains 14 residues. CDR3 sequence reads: CASSSRDSNQPQHF. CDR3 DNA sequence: TGTGCCAGTAGTTCTAGGGACAGCAATCAGCCCCAGCATTTT.